A single sample is the source of the 7 T cell receptor beta chains below, sequenced in a study of tumor-infiltrating lymphocytes in primary liver carcinoma. A primer in the constant region served to generate TCR beta cDNA from 450 to 650 ng of total RNA. Libraries of TCR beta came from three nested multiplex PCR rounds with slightly modified ARM-PCR. The study ran its first two PCR rounds for roughly 11 cycles each, using TRBV1-TRBV30 forward primers and a C-beta reverse primer. MiXCR, run by TCRdb on the multiplex PCR reads, gives a single entry per CDR3 protein. The sample has 300,000 to 400,000 distinct CDR3 sequences, approximately 60% seen once. Germline DNA was also extracted, and blood RNA derived from unsorted whole blood. Sequenced material: peripheral blood. These receptors originate from a man in his forties or fifties with primary liver carcinoma and hepatitis B virus infection.

As to this clonotype: No conserved phenylalanine or tryptophan is present at the end of the CDR3, so a read error is the likely explanation. V gene TRBV11-2 combines with J gene TRBJ2-5; D possibly matches TRBD1 or TRBD2 (5 bases each). The CDR3 is made up of 15 amino acids. V was cut by 5 bases and J by 1 base, with 14 bases left in between. Germline-derived CDR1 and CDR2 are SGHAT and FQNNGV. In DNA form, the CDR3 reads TGTGCCAGCAGCAGTACCCGAGGGGTCCAAGAGACCCAGTACTTA. This encodes CASSSTRGVQETQYL.

This clonotype appeared a few times. This clone may be a read error of a much larger clone one base away. In DNA form, the CDR3 reads TGTGCCAGCAGTGTTTACAATGAGCTGTTCTTC. Translated: CASSVYNELFF. The chain joins TRBV12-3 or TRBV12-4 to TRBJ2-1; D gene unclear. This CDR3 is 11 amino acids long.

This clonotype was seen at least ten times. The chain has TRBV6-1 and TRBJ1-3; D is ambiguous. The CDR3 is 13 residues long. Trimming took 2 bases from V and 4 from J, leaving 6 bases between them. Germline V gives CDR1 MNHNS, CDR2 SASEGT. As DNA, the CDR3 is TGTGCCAGCAGTGAACATCAGGGAAACACCATATATTTT. Its protein product is CASSEHQGNTIYF.

At least ten counts were recorded for this clonotype. The chain combines TRBV5-1 with TRBJ2-7; the D is unclear. This CDR3 comprises 14 residues. Germline V CDR1 and CDR2: SGHRS, YFSETQ. The V gene lost 0 bases and the J gene lost 0 bases, with 7 bases spanning the gap. The CDR3 is CASSLDPSSYEQYF. CDR3 nucleotide sequence: TGCGCCAGCAGCTTGGATCCAAGCTCCTACGAGCAGTACTTC.

As concerns this clonotype: With a much larger clone just one base away, this may be a read error. The J gene is TRBJ1-5, the V gene TRBV12-3 or TRBV12-4; D not resolved. This CDR3 contains 13 residues. Here the CDR3 DNA reads TGTGCCAGAAGTTTAATGGAAGAACAGCCCCAGCATTTT. Its translation: CARSLMEEQPQHF.

A word on this clonotype: This clone may be a read error of a much larger clone one base away. The chain joins TRBV6-2 or TRBV6-3 to TRBJ2-7, with TRBD2 as a possible D gene (5 bases). Per the germline V gene, CDR1 is MNHEY and CDR2 is SVGEGT. V dropped 6 bases and J dropped 0 bases, with 15 bases sitting between them. This CDR3 comprises 15 residues. CDR3 residues: CASRRTRGSSYEQYF. The CDR3 bases are TGTGCCAGCAGACGAACTAGAGGGAGCTCCTACGAGCAGTACTTC.

On this clonotype itself: Since a much larger clone is just one base distant, this may be a read error. This chain joins TRBV6-5 and TRBJ2-1; 12 bases map to TRBD2. CDR1 MNHEY and CDR2 SVGAGI come from the germline V gene. This CDR3 is 16 amino acids long. The V segment lost 9 bases and the J segment 4 bases; nucleotides outside the gene matches: 10. This chain's CDR3 is CARSQRTSGKYNEQFF. The CDR3 DNA is TGTGCCAGGAGTCAACGGACTAGCGGGAAGTACAATGAGCAGTTCTTC.